The TCR beta chain described here comes from a study of neurological immune-mediated disorders. Whole-study findings and limits: Multiple sclerosis, the disease with the least TCR clonal expansion, fell below healthy controls, whereas HTLV-1-associated myelopathy showed the most. The absence of any CDR3 amino acid sequence shared by expanded clones across subjects suggests that repertoires were private in all groups.

Specified time point: longitudinal time-point 2. 5'RACE with 10-nucleotide random UMIs generated the cDNA. TCRdb fed the 5' RACE reads into MiXCR, producing one record per CDR3 protein. The data contain tens of thousands of distinct CDR3 sequences, over 10% of them singletons. This clonotype has at least ten counts. Its antigen is unknown. Trimming took 4 bases from V and 1 from J; bases not matched to a gene: 7. The CDR3 has 15 residues. Germline lookup yields CDR1 SGHRS and CDR2 YFSETQ. The receptor was isolated from a female donor with HTLV-1-associated myelopathy (HAM/TSP). The chain recombines TRBV5-1 with TRBJ2-5, with 7 positions matching TRBD1. Sequenced: PBMCs. The CDR3 spells CASSRGQISQETQYF. CDR3 bases: TGCGCCAGCAGCCGGGGACAGATCTCCCAAGAGACCCAGTACTTC.